The 26 T cell receptor beta chains presented below share a single source sample, sequenced in a study of blood T cell repertoires in COVID-19. Repertoires were generated with immunoSEQ multiplex PCR, while TCRdb's copy carries only in-frame clones and drops some. This sample carries approximately 180,000 clones, 87% of them seen once, and the ten largest clones take around a fifth. The material sequenced was peripheral blood. The receptor set was obtained from a man in his fifties or sixties with active or convalescent COVID-19.

The chain employs TRBV4-1 and TRBJ1-6; D is unresolved. Between the trimmed V and J ends, which lost 7 bases and 7 bases, there was a span of 20 bases. Germline V gene sequence: CDR1 MGHRA, CDR2 YSYEKL. The CDR3 is 16 amino acids. The CDR3 nucleotides are TGCGCCAGCACTGAGACCGGCGGGATCGGGAATTCACCCCTCCACTTT. Its translation: CASTETGGIGNSPLHF.

The chain combines TRBV12-5 with TRBJ1-1, with a weak D call TRBD1 (6 bases). The CDR3 has 13 amino acids. Per the germline V gene, CDR1 is LGHNT and CDR2 is FRNRAP. V lost 5 bases, J lost 1 base, and 8 bases lay in between. The chain's CDR3 is CASGRTANTEAFF. The CDR3 DNA sequence: TGTGCTAGTGGTAGGACAGCGAACACTGAAGCTTTCTTT.

This chain joins TRBV6-5 and TRBJ1-3; 9 nucleotides align to TRBD1. J lost 4 bases, V lost 4 bases, and 5 bases had no gene match. CDR1 MNHEY and CDR2 SVGAGI come from the germline V gene. The CDR3 extends over 15 amino acids. Here the CDR3 DNA reads TGTGCCAGCAGTTGGCAACAGGGGGCGGGAAACACCATATATTTT. Its translation: CASSWQQGAGNTIYF.

The V and J genes are TRBV5-1 and TRBJ2-7, with D possibly matching TRBD1 (5 bases). Trimming took off 0 bases at V and 2 bases at J, with 9 bases between the two ends. The CDR3 extends over 14 amino acids. Looked up from germline, CDR1 is SGHRS and CDR2 is YFSETQ. The CDR3 DNA reads as TGCGCCAGCAGCTTGGAAGGGGAAGCCTACGAGCAGTACTTC. This codes for CASSLEGEAYEQYF.

This clone was observed a single time. The J gene is TRBJ2-2, the V gene TRBV20-1, with 7 positions matching TRBD2. J was trimmed by 3 bases and V by 3 bases; bases with no gene match: 4. In germline, CDR1 is DFQATT, CDR2 SNEGSKA (reference sequence). This CDR3 comprises 14 residues. CDR3 nucleotides: TGCAGTGCTAGTCCCCTAGCGGACACCGGGGAGCTGTTTTTT. Its translation is CSASPLADTGELFF.

The chain carries TRBV15 and TRBJ2-5; possible D gene TRBD1, 6 bases. The CDR3 covers 13 residues. The V gene's germline CDR1 is LNHNV and CDR2 YYDKDF (reference sequence). V was cut by 3 bases and J by 4 bases, with 9 bases left in between. In DNA, the CDR3 is TGTGCCACCAGCAGGGGGGCAGGAGAGACCCAGTACTTC. Its translation: CATSRGAGETQYF. The full variable domain, in which reference TRBV15 and TRBJ2-5 provide the parts outside the CDR3, is DAMVIQNPRYQVTQFGKPVTLSCSQTLNHNVMYWYQQKSSQAPKLLFHYYDKDFNNEADTPDNFQSRRPNTSFCFLDIRSPGLGDTAMYLCATSRGAGETQYFGPGTRLLVL.

This clone was counted once. The V call is TRBV5-1, the J call TRBJ1-4; D possibly corresponds to TRBD1 (5 bases). Germline loops: CDR1 SGHRS, CDR2 YFSETQ. The CDR3 is 13 residues long. V lost 4 bases and J 13 bases, leaving 17 bases between the germline ends. CDR3 region: CASSPSGSTLLFF. CDR3 DNA: TGCGCCAGCAGCCCGTCAGGGTCAACCCTACTGTTTTTT.

The genes are TRBV27 and TRBJ2-1; 7 bases match TRBD2. The V gene's germline CDR1 is MNHEY and CDR2 SMNVEV (reference sequence). J lost 8 bases, V lost 2 bases, and 9 bases had no gene match. The CDR3 is 15 residues long. This CDR3 is CASSLRAAGRDEQFF. Written as DNA, the CDR3 is TGTGCCAGCAGTTTAAGGGCGGCAGGGAGGGATGAGCAGTTCTTC.

This clone was detected a few times. The chain recombines TRBV5-4 with TRBJ1-2; maybe TRBD1 (5 bases). The germline V gene encodes CDR1 SGHNT and CDR2 YYREEE (reference sequence). CDR3 size: 15 residues. Trimming shortened V by 0 bases and J by 2 bases, and 11 bases separated the two germline ends. The CDR3 region has the DNA TGTGCCAGCAGCTTGGGGCATGGGGGGAACTATGGCTACACCTTC. Its protein product is CASSLGHGGNYGYTF.

The CDR3 coding sequence is TGTGCCATCAGAGTTTTAGGGGCGGGGAACACCATATATTTT. Translation gives CAIRVLGAGNTIYF. The chain employs TRBV10-3 and TRBJ1-3, with D tentatively TRBD1 (5 bases). Germline CDR1 is ENHRY and CDR2 is SYGVKD. Trimming took 6 bases from V and 7 from J, leaving 16 bases between them. CDR3 length: 14 amino acids.

This clone was seen ten or more times. The chain has TRBV7-3 and TRBJ1-1; maybe TRBD1 (5 bases). The ends were cut back, 4 bases at V and 3 bases at J, with 9 bases in the middle. CDR3 length equals 13 residues. CDR1 and CDR2 from the germline V gene are SGHTA and FQGTGA. The CDR3 DNA sequence: TGTGCCAGCAGCTCAGGGCCAGACACTGAAGCTTTCTTT. Translated: CASSSGPDTEAFF.

V and J are TRBV5-1 and TRBJ1-6; no reliable D call. Germline CDR1 and CDR2: SGHRS and YFSETQ. V shed 0 bases and J shed 9 bases, with 7 bases lying between them. CDR3 length equals 13 residues. The CDR3 sequence is CASSLEGGSPLHF. The CDR3 DNA is TGCGCCAGCAGCTTGGAGGGAGGTTCACCCCTCCACTTT.

The rearrangement links TRBV7-9 to TRBJ1-4; 9 bases are a match to TRBD1. V gave up 4 bases and J gave up 7 bases; unmatched junction bases: 4. The CDR3 extends over 14 amino acids. Germline CDR1 reads SEHNR; CDR2 reads FQNEAQ (reference sequence). The CDR3, as DNA: TGTGCCAGCAGCTACAGGGGGCGCGGTGAAAAACTGTTTTTT. Amino acid sequence: CASSYRGRGEKLFF. Looking up the rest from reference TRBV7-9 and TRBJ1-4 gives the full variable domain: DTGVSQNPRHKITKRGQNVTFRCDPISEHNRLYWYRQTLGQGPEFLTYFQNEAQLEKSRLLSDRFSAERPKGSFSTLEIQRTEQGDSAMYLCASSYRGRGEKLFFGSGTQLSVL.

This clone was seen a few times. V and J are TRBV5-1 and TRBJ2-1; the match to TRBD1 covers 10 bases. The J segment lost 6 bases and the V segment lost 4 bases, leaving 4 bases of the junction unmatched. The CDR3 spans 14 residues. CDR1 is SGHRS and CDR2 is YFSETQ in the germline V gene. The CDR3 reads CASSIGTGVNEQFF. The CDR3 nucleotides read TGCGCCAGCAGCATAGGGACAGGGGTCAATGAGCAGTTCTTC. The full variable domain, completed using reference TRBV5-1 and TRBJ2-1, is KAGVTQTPRYLIKTRGQQVTLSCSPISGHRSVSWYQQTPGQGLQFLFEYFSETQRNKGNFPGRFSGRQFSNSRSEMNVSTLELGDSALYLCASSIGTGVNEQFFGPGTRLTVL.

The chain combines TRBV9 with TRBJ2-7, with D tentatively TRBD2 (6 bases). The CDR3 sequence is 14 residues long. Germline loops: CDR1 SGDLS, CDR2 YYNGEE. Trimming shortened V by 0 bases and J by 3 bases, and 10 bases separated the two germline ends. CDR3 bases: TGTGCCAGCAGCGTAGGCGGGGACGACTACGAGCAGTACTTC. It encodes CASSVGGDDYEQYF.

The V call is TRBV14, the J call TRBJ1-1, with D possibly being TRBD1 (6 bases). The germline gives CDR1 SGHDN, CDR2 FVKESK. The CDR3 sequence is 14 residues long. The ends were cut back, 5 bases at V and 5 bases at J, with 15 bases in the middle. CDR3 nucleotide sequence: TGTGCCAGCAGCACCGGGGGGCTTACGACTGAAGCTTTCTTT. Translating gives CASSTGGLTTEAFF.

This chain uses TRBV7-3 with TRBJ2-5; a weak D match, TRBD2 (5 bases). The CDR3 has 18 amino acids. V gave up 1 base and J gave up 7 bases, with 25 bases separating them. Germline V gene sequence: CDR1 SGHTA, CDR2 FQGTGA. The DNA for the CDR3 is TGTGCCAGCAGCTTAAAAGAGGATAACGGGGTCTCCTGGGGGACCCAGTACTTC. Translated, it gives CASSLKEDNGVSWGTQYF.

Only a few counts were recorded for this clone. CDR3 sequence (DNA): TGTGCCAGTAGTATAGGGCCCCCGGGTTGGGGCTCCCAAGAGACCCAGTACTTC. Amino acids: CASSIGPPGWGSQETQYF. The rearrangement links TRBV19 to TRBJ2-5; TRBD1 is a possible D gene (5 bases). Per germline, CDR1 LNHDA and CDR2 SQIVND (reference sequence). The germline V and J ends were trimmed by 1 base and 1 base, with 19 bases remaining between them. This CDR3 is 18 amino acids long.

This clone was detected once. The chain uses TRBV21-1 and TRBJ2-7; the table assigns TRBD2, which was not confirmed against the DNA. TRBV21-1 is a pseudogene locus. The CDR3 extends over 18 amino acids. The CDR3 spells CASSKERGMEGITYEQYF. CDR3 in DNA: TGTGCCAGCAGCAAAGAAAGAGGAATGGAGGGGATAACCTACGAGCAGTACTTC.

This clone was found once. V is TRBV14 and J is TRBJ2-4; 7 bases match TRBD2. The CDR3 is 15 residues long. Germline V gives CDR1 SGHDN, CDR2 FVKESK. V was clipped by 1 base and J by 0 bases; unmatched bases: 0. The CDR3 DNA sequence: TGTGCCAGCAGCCAAGGGGAGGGAGCCAAAAACATTCAGTACTTC. Its protein product is CASSQGEGAKNIQYF.

This chain connects TRBV19 to TRBJ1-2, with D perhaps matching TRBD1 (6 bases). V was clipped by 5 bases and J by 7 bases, with 20 bases between them. The germline V gene has CDR1 LNHDA and CDR2 SQIVND (reference sequence). The CDR3 has 15 amino acids. Here the CDR3 reads CASSPRPPGVRGYTF. CDR3 sequence (DNA): TGTGCCAGTAGTCCCCGTCCTCCAGGGGTTCGTGGCTACACCTTC.

This clone appeared many times. The chain combines TRBV10-3 with TRBJ1-5; perhaps TRBD1 as D (6 bases). Trimming removed 3 bases at V and 5 bases at J, with 8 bases between. Looked up from germline, CDR1 is ENHRY and CDR2 is SYGVKD. The CDR3 has 13 amino acids. CDR3 sequence reads: CAISEQGDQPQHF. The CDR3, as DNA: TGTGCCATCAGTGAACAGGGTGATCAGCCCCAGCATTTT.

The chain has TRBV6-4 and TRBJ2-7; 9 positions match TRBD1. The CDR3 runs to 16 residues. The V gene's germline CDR1 is MRHNA and CDR2 SNTAGT. The J segment lost 5 bases and the V segment lost 2 bases, leaving 10 bases of the junction unmatched. CDR3 region: CASSDQKGTGSDEQYF. In DNA form, the CDR3 reads TGTGCCAGCAGTGACCAAAAGGGGACAGGGAGCGACGAGCAGTACTTC.

V gene TRBV3-1 (or the pseudogene TRBV3-2) combines with J gene TRBJ2-5; possibly TRBD1 for D (6 bases). V lost 2 bases, J lost 5 bases, and 12 bases lay in between. The CDR3 has 14 amino acids. Germline lookup yields CDR1 LGHDT and CDR2 YNNKEL (reference sequence). CDR3 DNA: TGTGCCAGCAGCCAATTTCTAGGGGGTGAGACCCAGTACTTC. It encodes CASSQFLGGETQYF.

J is TRBJ1-5 and V is TRBV2, with D possibly being TRBD1 (6 bases). CDR3 length equals 12 residues. V shed 6 bases and J shed 6 bases, with 9 bases lying between them. Germline V gives CDR1 SNHLY, CDR2 FYNNEI. CDR3 sequence: CASRGAIQPQHF. The CDR3 nucleotides read TGTGCCAGCAGGGGGGCAATTCAGCCCCAGCATTTT. The full variable domain, with the rest looked up from reference TRBV2 and TRBJ1-5, is EPEVTQTPSHQVTQMGQEVILRCVPISNHLYFYWYRQILGQKVEFLVSFYNNEISEKSEIFDDQFSVERPDGSNFTLKIRSTKLEDSAMYFCASRGAIQPQHFGDGTRLSIL.

The chain couples TRBV12-3 or TRBV12-4 to TRBJ1-3; D is unclear. V was cut by 6 bases and J by 6 bases, with 12 bases left in between. The CDR3 runs to 13 residues. CDR3 in DNA: TGTGCCAGCAGGCTAGACCTGGCAAACACCATATATTTT. Protein product: CASRLDLANTIYF.